The clone carrying this T cell receptor beta chain was counted only a few times. Its antigen remains unknown. The CDR3 contains 15 residues. V was clipped by 3 bases and J by 6 bases; unmatched bases: 5. The V gene's germline CDR1 is MRHNA and CDR2 SNTAGT. Sequencing libraries made from TCR beta cDNA carried unique molecular identifiers. TCRdb recomputed calls from the PCR reads with MiXCR, one row per CDR3 protein. Of about 560,000 distinct CDR3 sequences detected, 44% appear once; the ten largest clones hold more than 1.5%. The data derive from a study of post-analysis software for immune sequencing data. Study-wide points: A few TRBV segments (TRBV5-6, TRBV5-1 and TRBV20-1 among them) occurred more frequently in patients than in controls.

The receptor's source is a girl between 5 and 17 years old with multiple sclerosis. The J gene is TRBJ2-1, the V gene TRBV6-4, with 10 bases fitting TRBD2. Source material: blood. The chain's CDR3 is CASSERLAGGNEQFF. CDR3 coding DNA: TGTGCCAGCAGTGAGAGACTAGCGGGTGGCAATGAGCAGTTCTTC.